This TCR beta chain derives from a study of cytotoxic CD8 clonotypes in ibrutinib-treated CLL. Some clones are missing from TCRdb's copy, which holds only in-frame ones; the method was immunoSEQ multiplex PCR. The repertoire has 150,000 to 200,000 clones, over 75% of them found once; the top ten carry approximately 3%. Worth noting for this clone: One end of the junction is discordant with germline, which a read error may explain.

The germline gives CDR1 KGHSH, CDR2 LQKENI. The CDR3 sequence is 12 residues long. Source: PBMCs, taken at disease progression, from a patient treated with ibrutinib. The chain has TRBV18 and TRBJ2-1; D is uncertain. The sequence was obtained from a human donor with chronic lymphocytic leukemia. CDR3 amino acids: CASSPPEAPVIF. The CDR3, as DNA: TGTGCCAGCTCACCCCCCGAGGCCCCTGTGATCTTC.